Each of the 5 T cell receptor beta chains below was sequenced from the same sample in a study of cytomegalovirus exposure and HLA in healthy donors. PCR amplification relied on 60 Vbeta primers (plus 13 Jbeta primers). Sequencing used immunoSEQ multiplex PCR; TCRdb keeps in-frame clones, though not all of them. The sample records approximately 190,000 clones, more than 70% being singletons. The sample consisted of PBMCs. All receptors derive from a man aged 35-49 years in good health and CMV-seropositive.

This chain joins TRBV19 and TRBJ2-7; tentative D call: TRBD2 (7 bases). This CDR3 contains 15 residues. Germline CDR1 is LNHDA and CDR2 is SQIVND (reference sequence). Trimming cost V 4 bases and J 0 bases, with 13 bases left between them. Written as DNA, the CDR3 is TGTGCCAGTAGTAAGGGGGGGCTATACTCCTACGAGCAGTACTTC. It yields the protein CASSKGGLYSYEQYF.

This rearrangement joins TRBV9 to TRBJ2-7, with 7 bases fitting TRBD1. The germline V gene has CDR1 SGDLS and CDR2 YYNGEE. This CDR3 region has 16 residues. Trimming at V came to 0 bases and at J to 5 bases, leaving 11 bases not matched to a gene. The CDR3 sequence: CASSVGPTGAGNEQYF. The CDR3 DNA follows: TGTGCCAGCAGCGTAGGGCCAACAGGGGCCGGCAACGAGCAGTACTTC.

The gene calls are TRBV5-6 and TRBJ2-7, with TRBD2 matching over 7 bases. The V and J ends lost 2 bases and 0 bases, in that order; junction bases with no gene match: 8. Germline CDR1 is SGHDT and CDR2 is YYEEEE. The CDR3 sequence is 16 residues long. In DNA form, the CDR3 reads TGTGCCAGCAGCTTCTGGGGGGGAGGAAGCTCCTACGAGCAGTACTTC. Amino acids: CASSFWGGGSSYEQYF.

This clone is a singleton in its sample. The rearrangement links TRBV11-2 to TRBJ1-2; 9 bases are shared with TRBD1. Germline V gene sequence: CDR1 SGHAT, CDR2 FQNNGV. After removal of 6 bases from V and 7 bases from J, the junction contained 9 bases not matched to a gene. The CDR3 spans 14 residues. The CDR3 region has the DNA TGTGCCAGCAGAAATACAGGGGGCATTGGTGGCTACACCTTC. Translating it yields CASRNTGGIGGYTF.

The rearrangement links TRBV6-6 to TRBJ2-7; tentative D call: TRBD1 (7 bases). Trimming took off 2 bases at V and 2 bases at J, with 16 bases between the two ends. This CDR3 comprises 16 residues. Per the germline V gene, CDR1 is MNHNY and CDR2 is SVGAGI (reference sequence). CDR3 sequence: CASSYRGAGGTYEQYF. The CDR3 bases are TGTGCCAGCAGTTACAGGGGGGCAGGGGGGACCTACGAGCAGTACTTC.